Below, 27 T cell receptor beta chains from the same sample are listed, as sequenced in a study of cytomegalovirus exposure and HLA in healthy donors. Researchers ran the PCR with 60 Vbeta and 13 Jbeta primers. The table came from immunoSEQ multiplex PCR; TCRdb's copy has only in-frame clones and leaves some out. The top ten hold approximately 7% of the sample, which has some 70,000 clones, approximately 80% seen once. Sequencing used PBMCs. Receptors originate from a human donor in good health.

There are a few counts of this clone. The chain joins TRBV30 to TRBJ1-1; no clear D. This CDR3 comprises 14 residues. CDR1 is GTSNPN, CDR2 SVGIG, per germline (reference sequence). V was clipped by 2 bases and J by 5 bases, with 15 bases between them. The CDR3 DNA reads as TGTGCCTGGAGTAAGGGAGATTTTAGAACTGAAGCTTTCTTT. It is translated as CAWSKGDFRTEAFF.

This sequence joins TRBV5-1 and TRBJ2-3; 8 bases line up with TRBD2. Germline trimming cut 3 bases from V and 0 bases from J; bases unmatched to any gene: 6. Germline V lookup: CDR1 SGHRS, CDR2 YFSETQ. The CDR3 extends over 16 amino acids. DNA for the CDR3: TGCGCCAGCAGCTCGGAGCGGGGGCCTAGCACAGATACGCAGTATTTT. Residues: CASSSERGPSTDTQYF.

The chain has TRBV6-1 and TRBJ2-3, with 8 bases lining up with TRBD1. The CDR3 totals 15 residues. V lost 6 bases and J lost 2; bases outside the gene matches: 7. Per germline, CDR1 MNHNS and CDR2 SASEGT. The CDR3 region is CASSPGTGSTDTQYF. The CDR3 region has the DNA TGTGCCAGCAGCCCTGGGACAGGATCCACAGATACGCAGTATTTT.

This sequence joins TRBV19 and TRBJ1-5; D is unclear. V was pared by 6 bases and J by 3 bases, with 15 bases between. CDR3 length: 15 residues. Germline values: CDR1 LNHDA, CDR2 SQIVND (reference sequence). The CDR3 bases are TGTGCCAGTAGCGAAGGTGGCGGGATCAATCAGCCCCAGCATTTT. It specifies CASSEGGGINQPQHF. Full variable domain (remainder filled in from reference TRBV19 and TRBJ1-5): DGGITQSPKYLFRKEGQNVTLSCEQNLNHDAMYWYRQDPGQGLRLIYYSQIVNDFQKGDIAEGYSVSREKKESFPLTVTSAQKNPTAFYLCASSEGGGINQPQHFGDGTRLSIL.

This chain uses TRBV9 with TRBJ2-3; 14 positions match TRBD2. This CDR3 is 19 amino acids long. Losses at the gene ends were 4 bases for V and 0 bases for J; bases not matched to a gene: 10. CDR1 is SGDLS, CDR2 YYNGEE, per germline. CDR3 amino acids: CASSPRLAGGGPSTDTQYF. In DNA form, the CDR3 reads TGTGCCAGCAGCCCGAGACTAGCGGGGGGGGGACCTAGCACAGATACGCAGTATTTT.

V and J are TRBV20-1 and TRBJ2-3; a possible D gene is TRBD2 (5 bases). Trimming left V 3 bases short and J 6 bases short, with 7 bases between. This CDR3 has 11 residues. Germline V CDR1 and CDR2: DFQATT, SNEGSKA (reference sequence). Here the CDR3 reads CSASSGDTQYF. Here the CDR3 DNA reads TGCAGTGCTAGTTCGGGGGATACGCAGTATTTT.

Details on this clone: At one of its ends the junction is not consistent with the germline gene, which may arise from a read error. The gene calls are TRBV7-2 and TRBJ1-1; D may be TRBD1 (5 bases). Germline V lookup: CDR1 SGHTA, CDR2 FQGNSA. The CDR3 has 15 residues. In DNA, the CDR3 is TGTGCCAGCAGCTTAGGGGCAGGGAAGAACTCTGAAGCTTTCTTT. It encodes CASSLGAGKNSEAFF.

The CDR3 reads CASRGAGGSYEQYF. The CDR3, as DNA: TGTGCCAGCAGAGGAGCGGGGGGGTCCTACGAGCAGTACTTC. The V and J genes are TRBV7-2 and TRBJ2-7, with 10 bases lining up with TRBD2. With 6 bases clipped from V and 1 base from J, the junction kept 3 bases outside the gene matches. The germline gives CDR1 SGHTA, CDR2 FQGNSA. The CDR3 sequence is 14 residues long.

The chain uses TRBV7-9 and TRBJ2-7; perhaps TRBD1 as D (5 bases). CDR1 and CDR2 from the germline V gene are SEHNR and FQNEAQ (reference sequence). This CDR3 is 13 amino acids long. V lost 3 bases, J lost 1 base, and 7 bases lay in between. CDR3 amino acids: CASSFPGSYEQYF. CDR3 DNA sequence: TGTGCCAGCAGCTTCCCAGGGTCCTACGAGCAGTACTTC.

This chain joins TRBV6-1 and TRBJ2-7, with D possibly being TRBD2 (6 bases). V lost 3 bases, J lost 6 bases, and 15 bases lay in between. The CDR3 is 14 amino acids. CDR1 is MNHNS, CDR2 SASEGT, per germline. CDR3 loop: CASSDFTGAGEQYF. The CDR3 bases are TGTGCCAGCAGTGATTTCACAGGAGCGGGCGAGCAGTACTTC.

The chain has TRBV6-5 and TRBJ2-1; TRBD1 matches 7 bases. J lost 2 bases, V lost 4 bases, and 2 bases had no gene match. This CDR3 has 14 amino acids. CDR1 is MNHEY and CDR2 is SVGAGI in the germline V gene. CDR3 sequence: CASSSGQAYNEQFF. CDR3 bases: TGTGCCAGCAGTTCCGGACAGGCCTACAATGAGCAGTTCTTC.

This clone showed up just once. The chain uses TRBV19 and TRBJ1-2, with 7 positions matching TRBD1. The CDR3 is 16 amino acids. CDR1 and CDR2 (germline): LNHDA, SQIVND (reference sequence). J gave up 4 bases and V 6 bases, and 14 bases lay outside the gene matches. CDR3 protein: CASRISTGLRLYGYTF. CDR3 DNA sequence: TGTGCCAGTAGGATATCGACAGGGTTACGTCTCTATGGCTACACCTTC. Based on the CDR3 plus reference TRBV19 and TRBJ1-2, the full variable domain is DGGITQSPKYLFRKEGQNVTLSCEQNLNHDAMYWYRQDPGQGLRLIYYSQIVNDFQKGDIAEGYSVSREKKESFPLTVTSAQKNPTAFYLCASRISTGLRLYGYTFGSGTRLTVV.

The chain links TRBV27 to TRBJ2-7, with D maybe TRBD2 (6 bases). V gave up 4 bases and J gave up 0 bases, with 13 bases separating them. The CDR3 extends over 15 amino acids. Per germline, CDR1 MNHEY and CDR2 SMNVEV (reference sequence). The CDR3 sequence is CASSSPGLSSYEQYF. CDR3 DNA sequence: TGTGCCAGCAGTTCCCCGGGACTTTCCTCCTACGAGCAGTACTTC.

This chain links TRBV7-9 with TRBJ1-1, with D tentatively TRBD1 (5 bases). Germline V CDR1 and CDR2: SEHNR, FQNEAQ (reference sequence). Trimming cost V 5 bases and J 8 bases, with 24 bases left between them. The CDR3 is 16 residues long. This chain's CDR3 is CASSPWLGRLTREAFF. The CDR3 bases are TGTGCCAGCAGCCCATGGCTGGGGCGGCTAACCAGAGAAGCTTTCTTT.

The chain carries TRBV9 and TRBJ2-2; TRBD1 matches at 9 bases. V trimming: 1 base; J trimming: 1 base; junction bases outside the gene matches: 2. Germline V gene lookup returns CDR1 SGDLS and CDR2 YYNGEE. The length of the CDR3 is 16 residues. CDR3: CASSVMTGGNTGELFF. The CDR3 DNA is TGTGCCAGCAGCGTAATGACAGGGGGGAACACCGGGGAGCTGTTTTTT.

The chain joins TRBV5-5 to TRBJ1-1; 10 nucleotides align to TRBD1. Unmatched junction bases numbered 10, after V lost 4 bases and J lost 1 base. CDR3 length: 17 amino acids. CDR1 and CDR2 from the germline V gene are SGHKS and YYEKEE (reference sequence). The CDR3: CASSPDRGHPQNTEAFF. CDR3 sequence (DNA): TGTGCCAGCAGCCCCGACAGGGGGCACCCTCAGAACACTGAAGCTTTCTTT. Complete variable domain (other parts from reference TRBV5-5 and TRBJ1-1): DAGVTQSPTHLIKTRGQQVTLRCSPISGHKSVSWYQQVLGQGPQFIFQYYEKEERGRGNFPDRFSARQFPNYSSELNVNALLLGDSALYLCASSPDRGHPQNTEAFFGQGTRLTVV.

This clone was seen a few times. The chain is built from TRBV15 and TRBJ1-2, with TRBD1 identical over 9 bases. The CDR3 extends over 15 amino acids. V gave up 3 bases and J gave up 2 bases; unmatched junction bases: 4. CDR1 and CDR2 (germline): LNHNV, YYDKDF (reference sequence). DNA of the CDR3: TGTGCCACCAGCAGTCCCGGGACAGGGAACTATGGCTACACCTTC. Its protein is CATSSPGTGNYGYTF.

The V and J genes are TRBV4-1 and TRBJ2-2; possible D gene TRBD2, 6 bases. Germline V lookup: CDR1 MGHRA, CDR2 YSYEKL. V was shortened by 3 bases and J by 4 bases, with 15 bases between the two germline ends. The CDR3 covers 16 residues. CDR3 in amino acids: CASSHFLGGGTGELFF. The CDR3 DNA sequence: TGCGCCAGCAGCCACTTTCTGGGGGGTGGCACCGGGGAGCTGTTTTTT.

V is TRBV9 and J is TRBJ2-7; 7 positions agree with TRBD1. CDR1 and CDR2 from the germline V gene are SGDLS and YYNGEE. The trim removed 3 bases at V and 12 bases at J, leaving 12 bases unmatched. The CDR3 is 13 amino acids. CDR3 residues: CASSASLDGTAYF. The CDR3 DNA reads TGTGCCAGCAGCGCCAGCCTCGACGGGACAGCGTACTTC.

The chain carries TRBV7-2 and TRBJ2-7; TRBD2 agrees at 11 bases. The length of the CDR3 is 15 residues. J was trimmed by 2 bases and V by 5 bases; bases with no gene match: 5. CDR1 SGHTA and CDR2 FQGNSA come from the germline V gene. The CDR3 loop reads CASSPDSGGAYEQYF. DNA of the CDR3: TGTGCCAGCAGCCCCGATAGCGGGGGGGCCTACGAGCAGTACTTC.

The chain couples TRBV19 to TRBJ2-1; no firm D call. Per germline, CDR1 LNHDA and CDR2 SQIVND (reference sequence). V shed 5 bases and J shed 0 bases, with 8 bases lying between them. This CDR3 has 14 amino acids. The CDR3 protein is CASSPHSSYNEQFF. The CDR3 bases are TGTGCCAGTAGTCCCCATAGCTCCTACAATGAGCAGTTCTTC. Full variable domain (rest looked up from reference TRBV19 and TRBJ2-1): DGGITQSPKYLFRKEGQNVTLSCEQNLNHDAMYWYRQDPGQGLRLIYYSQIVNDFQKGDIAEGYSVSREKKESFPLTVTSAQKNPTAFYLCASSPHSSYNEQFFGPGTRLTVL.

The gene calls are TRBV7-3 and TRBJ1-5, with 8 bases fitting TRBD1. The ends lost 5 bases at V and 6 bases at J; junction bases unmatched: 18. The CDR3 spans 18 residues. CDR1 is SGHTA and CDR2 is FQGTGA in the germline V gene. In DNA form, the CDR3 reads TGTGCCAGCAGCCTCAATCGGGCAGGGGGCAAGAGGGGTCAGCCCCAGCATTTT. It specifies CASSLNRAGGKRGQPQHF.

The chain uses TRBV28 and TRBJ2-7; a weak D match, TRBD2 (5 bases). The ends were cut back, 1 base at V and 4 bases at J, with 11 bases in the middle. Germline CDR1 and CDR2: MDHEN and SYDVKM. The CDR3 contains 14 residues. The chain's CDR3 is CASSLLPGVYEQYF. Here the CDR3 DNA reads TGTGCCAGCAGTTTATTACCCGGGGTGTACGAGCAGTACTTC.

J is TRBJ2-3 and V is TRBV5-1; 10 bases map to TRBD2. The CDR3 covers 18 residues. The germline gives CDR1 SGHRS, CDR2 YFSETQ. V shed 2 bases, J shed 0 bases, and the junction held 9 bases outside the gene matches. The CDR3 protein is CASSFSHSGGSSTDTQYF. The CDR3 nucleotides are TGCGCCAGCAGCTTCTCCCATAGCGGGGGGTCTAGCACAGATACGCAGTATTTT.

This chain uses TRBV6-6 with TRBJ2-7; 9 bases are a match to TRBD1. The V and J ends lost 7 bases and 3 bases, in that order; junction bases with no gene match: 4. The length of the CDR3 is 13 residues. Germline V lookup: CDR1 MNHNY, CDR2 SVGAGI (reference sequence). In nucleotides, the CDR3 is TGTGCCAGCACCGGACAGGGGCTCTACGAGCAGTACTTC. It is translated as CASTGQGLYEQYF.

The rearrangement uses TRBV19 and TRBJ1-1, with TRBD1 as a possible D gene (6 bases). V was clipped by 5 bases and J by 9 bases, with 22 bases between them. This CDR3 is 15 amino acids long. The germline CDR1 and CDR2 sequences are LNHDA and SQIVND (reference sequence). CDR3 bases: TGTGCCAGTAGTTCACGCCGGGACAACTTACCGCAAGCTTTCTTT. Translation gives CASSSRRDNLPQAFF.

The chain uses TRBV7-8 and TRBJ2-3; 13 bases are a match to TRBD2. There are 16 residues in the CDR3. V shed 5 bases and J 4 bases; nucleotides not matched to a gene: 6. CDR1 is SGHVS, CDR2 FQNEAQ, per germline. CDR3 protein: CASSATSGGHSDTQYF. The CDR3 DNA is TGTGCCAGCAGCGCGACTAGCGGGGGGCATTCAGATACGCAGTATTTT. The whole variable domain, filled in from reference TRBV7-8 and TRBJ2-3, reads GAGVSQSPRYKVAKRGQDVALRCDPISGHVSLFWYQQALGQGPEFLTYFQNEAQLDKSGLPSDRFFAERPEGSVSTLKIQRTQQEDSAVYLCASSATSGGHSDTQYFGPGTRLTVL.